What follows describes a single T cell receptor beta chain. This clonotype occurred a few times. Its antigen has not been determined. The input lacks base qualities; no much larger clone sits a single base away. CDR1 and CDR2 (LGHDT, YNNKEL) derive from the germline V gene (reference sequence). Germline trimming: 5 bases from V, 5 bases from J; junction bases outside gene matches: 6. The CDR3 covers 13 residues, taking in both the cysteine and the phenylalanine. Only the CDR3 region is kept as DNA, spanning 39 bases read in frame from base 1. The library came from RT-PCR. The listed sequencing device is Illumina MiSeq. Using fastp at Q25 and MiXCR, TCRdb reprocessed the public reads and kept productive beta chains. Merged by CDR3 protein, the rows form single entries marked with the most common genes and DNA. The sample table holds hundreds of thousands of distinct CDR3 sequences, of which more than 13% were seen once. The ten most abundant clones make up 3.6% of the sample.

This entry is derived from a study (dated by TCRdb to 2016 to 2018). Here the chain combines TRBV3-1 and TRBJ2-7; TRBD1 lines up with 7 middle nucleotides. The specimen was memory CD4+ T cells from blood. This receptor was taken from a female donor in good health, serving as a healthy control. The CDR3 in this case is CASSATTGHEQYF. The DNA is TGTGCCAGCAGCGCAACGACAGGGCACGAGCAGTACTTC.